This entry concerns a single T cell receptor beta chain. Germline V gives CDR1 SGHRS, CDR2 YFSETQ. Trimming removed 4 bases at V and 8 bases at J, with 16 bases between. This CDR3 is built from 14 residues. Generated by immunoSEQ multiplex PCR, the TCRdb table keeps only in-frame clones and is missing some. There are 46,000 or so clones in the sample; about 90% occur only once, and 4% to 6% lies in the top ten. This entry belongs to a study of T cell changes during pregnancy in multiple sclerosis. This clonotype originated in a female donor in good health, enrolled as a control in a pregnancy study. The sequenced sample was peripheral blood, obtained in the second trimester of pregnancy. V usage is TRBV5-1 and J usage is TRBJ2-1; D call uncertain. The CDR3: CASSTYAMSDEQFF. CDR3 nucleotide sequence: TGCGCCAGCAGCACCTACGCCATGTCGGATGAGCAGTTCTTC.